This T cell receptor beta chain was sequenced for a study of T-cell memory formation after mild COVID-19. In the case of this clonotype: What it binds is not known.

Overall study results and limits: Some responding clones appeared in pre-infection memory, suggesting cross-reactive memory joined. While clones contracting from day 15 to 85 were balanced between CD4 and CD8, later expanders leaned CD4+.

V was pared by 5 bases and J by 8 bases, with 7 bases of the junction left unmatched. CDR1 is SEHNR, CDR2 FQNEAQ, per germline (reference sequence). The CDR3 consists of 15 residues. TCR alpha and TCR beta cDNA libraries carrying sample barcodes and UMIs came from 5'RACE with constant-segment primers. TCRdb reprocessed the 5' RACE reads via MiXCR and lists one record per CDR3 protein. Of roughly 400,000 distinct CDR3 sequences listed, about 17% are singletons. The TCR was taken from a man between 18 and 35 years old who had mild COVID-19 (a few samples of this study predate the infection). Cell type and time point are not known. The chain carries TRBV7-9 and TRBJ1-6; 9 positions match TRBD1. What was sequenced was PBMCs or a T cell subset sorted from them (not recorded which). This chain's CDR3 is CASSPDRGSYSPLHF. CDR3 sequence (DNA): TGTGCCAGCAGCCCTGACAGGGGGAGTTATTCACCCCTCCACTTT.